This T cell receptor (beta chain) was captured by sequencing in a study of cytomegalovirus exposure and HLA in healthy donors. Trimming left V 9 bases short and J 8 bases short, with 8 bases between. Per germline, CDR1 MNHGY and CDR2 SAAAGT. This CDR3 contains 10 residues. The PCR made use of 60 Vbeta and 13 Jbeta primers. Using immunoSEQ multiplex PCR, the repertoire was profiled, and TCRdb retains in-frame clones only, with some absent. Among about 140,000 clones listed, 79% were seen once. Notes on the study in general: Most subjects had HLA-A and HLA-B alleles reportedly predicted accurately by TCR beta sequences. One cluster of highly shared sequence variants probably arose as a sequencing artifact.

With respect to this clone: The antigen is unknown.

The receptor comes from a man younger than 35 in good health and CMV-seronegative. The V call is TRBV6-8, the J call TRBJ2-1; D ambiguous. Input material: PBMCs. The CDR3 bases are TGTGCCAGACTCGCCGATGAGCAGTTCTTC. Translation: CARLADEQFF.